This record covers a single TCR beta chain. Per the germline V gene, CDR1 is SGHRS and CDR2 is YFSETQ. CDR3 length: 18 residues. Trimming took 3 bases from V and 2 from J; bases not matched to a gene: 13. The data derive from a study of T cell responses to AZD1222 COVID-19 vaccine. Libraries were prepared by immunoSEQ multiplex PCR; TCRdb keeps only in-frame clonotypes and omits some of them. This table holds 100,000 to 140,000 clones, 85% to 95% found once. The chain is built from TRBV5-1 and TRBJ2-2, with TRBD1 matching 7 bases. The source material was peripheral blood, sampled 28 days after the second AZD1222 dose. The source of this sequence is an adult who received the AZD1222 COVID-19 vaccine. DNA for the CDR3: TGCGCCAGCAGCTCGCTCCCAACCGGGACAGTTAACACCGGGGAGCTGTTTTTT. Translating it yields CASSSLPTGTVNTGELFF.